A single sample is the source of the 26 T cell receptor beta chains below, sequenced in a study of identical twins. One entry per CDR3 protein results from TCRdb running MiXCR on the 5' RACE reads. The sample comprises 280,000 or so distinct CDR3 sequences, around 8.8% of which are singletons, and approximately 2% rests with the top ten. This sample also belongs to another study, concerning yellow fever vaccine responses in identical twins.

Sequenced input: memory (CD45RO+) T cells sorted from blood. The receptors stem from a woman aged 18-29 years in good health.

The sample holds many counts of this clonotype. J is TRBJ2-1 and V is TRBV7-9; D perhaps matches TRBD1 (6 bases). Germline values: CDR1 SEHNR, CDR2 FQNEAQ (reference sequence). V lost 7 bases, J lost 2 bases, and 12 bases lay in between. The CDR3 has 14 amino acids. For the CDR3, the DNA is TGTGCCAGCAACAATTGGGGGCCCTACAATGAGCAGTTCTTC. Its translation is CASNNWGPYNEQFF. Full variable domain (remainder filled in from reference TRBV7-9 and TRBJ2-1): DTGVSQNPRHKITKRGQNVTFRCDPISEHNRLYWYRQTLGQGPEFLTYFQNEAQLEKSRLLSDRFSAERPKGSFSTLEIQRTEQGDSAMYLCASNNWGPYNEQFFGPGTRLTVL.

The chain couples TRBV24-1 to TRBJ1-2; D gene ambiguous. The germline gives CDR1 KGHDR, CDR2 SFDVKD. The CDR3 loop spans 16 amino acids. V was clipped by 4 bases and J by 0 bases, with 14 bases between them. The DNA of the CDR3 is TGTGCCACCAGTGACCCGAGGGCAGTGTCTAACTATGGCTACACCTTC. Translation gives CATSDPRAVSNYGYTF.

This sequence joins TRBV3-1 and TRBJ1-2; 8 positions agree with TRBD1. The CDR3 totals 14 residues. V lost 5 bases and J lost 4; bases outside the gene matches: 6. Germline CDR1 LGHDT, CDR2 YNNKEL (reference sequence). The CDR3 loop is CASSVGTGIYGYTF. The CDR3 bases are TGTGCCAGCAGCGTGGGGACAGGCATCTATGGCTACACCTTC.

The rearrangement joins TRBV5-1 to TRBJ1-1; D call uncertain. CDR3 size: 14 residues. The germline gives CDR1 SGHRS, CDR2 YFSETQ. Deletions cut 6 bases from V and 3 bases from J, with 15 bases between. CDR3 in DNA: TGCGCCAGCAAAGGGCCTCCGAGTGACACTGAAGCTTTCTTT. Amino acid sequence: CASKGPPSDTEAFF. Full variable domain (missing parts from reference TRBV5-1 and TRBJ1-1): KAGVTQTPRYLIKTRGQQVTLSCSPISGHRSVSWYQQTPGQGLQFLFEYFSETQRNKGNFPGRFSGRQFSNSRSEMNVSTLELGDSALYLCASKGPPSDTEAFFGQGTRLTVV.

The chain uses TRBV18 and TRBJ2-5; no reliable D call. The CDR3 has 13 residues. Trimming left V 5 bases short and J 1 base short, with 8 bases between. Germline values: CDR1 KGHSH, CDR2 LQKENI. The CDR3 reads CASSATLQETQYF. Written as DNA, the CDR3 is TGTGCCAGCTCAGCGACTCTCCAAGAGACCCAGTACTTC.

The chain joins TRBV2 to TRBJ2-3; tentative D call: TRBD1 (6 bases). V gave up 10 bases and J gave up 2 bases, with 28 bases separating them. The CDR3 is 18 amino acids. Per germline, CDR1 SNHLY and CDR2 FYNNEI. CDR3 nucleotides: TGTGCCATCTGTTTAGGTCTGTCGCGGACAGCGACCACAGATACGCAGTATTTT. It codes for CAICLGLSRTATTDTQYF.

This clonotype was seen a handful of times. The V gene is TRBV6-2 or TRBV6-3, the J gene TRBJ2-1; 12 bases align to TRBD2. The germline V gene encodes CDR1 MNHEY and CDR2 SVGEGT. The CDR3 is made up of 18 amino acids. V was pared by 1 base and J by 2 bases, with 6 bases of the junction left unmatched. CDR3 coding DNA: TGTGCCAGCAGTTACTATACTAGCGGGGGGAAAGCCTACAATGAGCAGTTCTTC. This encodes CASSYYTSGGKAYNEQFF.

This clonotype was seen at least ten times. J is TRBJ1-2 and V is TRBV29-1; weak D call: TRBD1 (5 bases). This CDR3 comprises 13 residues. V lost 4 bases and J lost 4, with 13 bases in between. The V gene's germline CDR1 is SQVTM and CDR2 ANQGSEA. As DNA, the CDR3 is TGCAGCGTTGCTATAGGGGAAAGCTATGGCTACACCTTC. Its translation is CSVAIGESYGYTF.

There are many counts of this clonotype. This sequence joins TRBV9 and TRBJ2-7, with D tentatively TRBD1 (5 bases). Between the trimmed V and J ends, which lost 0 bases and 5 bases, there was a span of 9 bases. Germline V lookup: CDR1 SGDLS, CDR2 YYNGEE. The CDR3 extends over 13 amino acids. Here the CDR3 reads CASSVAGSNEQYF. DNA of the CDR3: TGTGCCAGCAGCGTAGCAGGGTCCAACGAGCAGTACTTC.

This clonotype was seen ten or more times. This chain joins TRBV29-1 and TRBJ2-1, with D maybe TRBD2 (6 bases). Trimming cost V 6 bases and J 2 bases, with 32 bases left between them. This CDR3 has 20 residues. The germline gives CDR1 SQVTM, CDR2 ANQGSEA. CDR3 protein: CSVSLNRDSTISWPYNEQFF. The CDR3 region has the DNA TGCAGCGTCTCCCTGAACCGGGACTCGACCATCTCGTGGCCCTACAATGAGCAGTTCTTC.

This clonotype has only a few counts. V gene TRBV10-3 combines with J gene TRBJ2-5; 10 nucleotides match TRBD2. The germline gives CDR1 ENHRY, CDR2 SYGVKD. The CDR3 consists of 18 residues. The V segment lost 11 bases and the J segment 3 bases; nucleotides outside the gene matches: 21. CDR3 coding DNA: TGTGCCGCCCAGGACCGCCTAGCGGGGGTCGGGGAAAAAGAGACCCAGTACTTC. Its translation is CAAQDRLAGVGEKETQYF.

This clonotype was counted many times. V and J are TRBV5-5 and TRBJ2-7; TRBD1 is a possible D gene (6 bases). Trimming took off 4 bases at V and 3 bases at J, with 14 bases between the two ends. CDR1 and CDR2 (germline): SGHKS, YYEKEE (reference sequence). The CDR3 runs to 14 residues. CDR3 coding DNA: TGTGCCAGCAGCCCCCGGGACACAAACTACGAGCAGTACTTC. As protein: CASSPRDTNYEQYF.

The chain carries TRBV7-9 and TRBJ1-2; D gene unclear. The V and J ends lost 8 bases and 3 bases respectively, with 10 bases between them. The CDR3 contains 12 residues. Per germline, CDR1 SEHNR and CDR2 FQNEAQ (reference sequence). The CDR3 reads CASAQVDYGYTF. CDR3 bases: TGTGCCAGCGCCCAGGTGGACTATGGCTACACCTTC.

This clonotype was seen many times. The chain uses TRBV12-3 or TRBV12-4 and TRBJ1-4, with D unresolved. This CDR3 comprises 12 residues. The V end lost 4 bases, the J end lost 11 bases, and 11 bases lay between the germline ends. CDR3 loop: CASSSPPGKLFF. The DNA for the CDR3 is TGTGCCAGCAGTTCTCCCCCCGGGAAACTGTTTTTT.

The table lists this clonotype with a few counts. V usage is TRBV29-1 and J usage is TRBJ2-5; D not certain. This CDR3 has 10 residues. Germline V CDR1 and CDR2: SQVTM, ANQGSEA. Trimming stripped 2 bases from V and 5 bases from J, with 3 bases between. DNA for the CDR3: TGCAGCGTTGAATGGGAGACCCAGTACTTC. Its protein is CSVEWETQYF. Filled out from reference TRBV29-1 and TRBJ2-5, the complete variable domain reads SAVISQKPSRDICQRGTSLTIQCQVDSQVTMMFWYRQQPGQSLTLIATANQGSEATYESGFVIDKFPISRPNLTFSTLTVSNMSPEDSSIYLCSVEWETQYFGPGTRLLVL.

The sample holds a few counts of this clonotype. The chain combines TRBV7-6 with TRBJ2-5; 8 bases map to TRBD2. V trimming: 5 bases; J trimming: 3 bases; junction bases outside the gene matches: 11. The CDR3 is made up of 16 amino acids. CDR1 is SGHVS, CDR2 FNYEAQ, per germline. The CDR3, as DNA: TGTGCCAGCAGCGTTCAACCACTTAGCGGGAAAGAGACCCAGTACTTC. Translated: CASSVQPLSGKETQYF.

This clonotype was picked up a small number of times. This chain's CDR3 is CASSLGTESYNEQFF. The CDR3 DNA follows: TGCGCCAGCAGCCTAGGGACAGAGTCATACAATGAGCAGTTCTTC. The rearrangement joins TRBV4-1 to TRBJ2-1; 7 bases are a match to TRBD1. Germline CDR1 is MGHRA and CDR2 is YSYEKL. The CDR3 has 15 residues. Unmatched junction bases numbered 7, after V lost 4 bases and J lost 4 bases.

This clonotype was seen many times. This chain uses TRBV29-1 with TRBJ2-1, with 9 nucleotides matching TRBD2. Trimming took 7 bases from V and 6 from J; bases not matched to a gene: 10. The length of the CDR3 is 14 residues. Germline CDR1 reads SQVTM; CDR2 reads ANQGSEA. This CDR3 is CSATAGGVGNEQFF. CDR3 nucleotide sequence: TGCAGCGCCACGGCGGGAGGGGTGGGCAATGAGCAGTTCTTC.

Only a few counts were recorded for this clonotype. The chain's CDR3 is CASSVIAGGNTGELFF. CDR3 sequence (DNA): TGTGCCAGCAGCGTAATAGCGGGAGGCAATACCGGGGAGCTGTTTTTT. V is TRBV5-6 and J is TRBJ2-2, with 10 nucleotides matching TRBD2. V shed 4 bases and J 5 bases; nucleotides not matched to a gene: 8. This CDR3 is built from 16 residues. Germline V gene lookup returns CDR1 SGHDT and CDR2 YYEEEE.

This chain links TRBV10-3 with TRBJ1-2; perhaps TRBD1 as D (6 bases). Germline V CDR1 and CDR2: ENHRY, SYGVKD. CDR3 size: 17 residues. V lost 0 bases to trimming and J lost 0 bases, with 14 bases between them. The DNA of the CDR3 is TGTGCCATCAGTGAGTCCCCCGACAGGATAGCTAACTATGGCTACACCTTC. Residues: CAISESPDRIANYGYTF.

This clonotype came up many times. The chain employs TRBV29-1 and TRBJ2-4; D remains unclear. There are 12 residues in the CDR3. The germline CDR1 and CDR2 sequences are SQVTM and ANQGSEA. With 6 bases removed from V and 9 bases from J, the gap between germline ends came to 15 bases. CDR3 nucleotides: TGCAGCGTCATCTGGGGTGGGCGCATTCAGTACTTC. Its protein is CSVIWGGRIQYF.

V is TRBV5-5 and J is TRBJ2-6; TRBD2 is a possible D gene (6 bases). The CDR3 is 16 amino acids. Between the trimmed V and J ends, which lost 1 base and 0 bases, there was a span of 8 bases. CDR1 is SGHKS and CDR2 is YYEKEE in the germline V gene (reference sequence). The CDR3 protein is CASSLTAGSGANVLTF. For the CDR3, the DNA is TGTGCCAGCAGCTTGACAGCGGGCTCTGGGGCCAACGTCCTGACTTTC. The full variable domain, completed using reference TRBV5-5 and TRBJ2-6, is DAGVTQSPTHLIKTRGQQVTLRCSPISGHKSVSWYQQVLGQGPQFIFQYYEKEERGRGNFPDRFSARQFPNYSSELNVNALLLGDSALYLCASSLTAGSGANVLTFGAGSRLTVL.

This clonotype was picked up many times. The chain uses TRBV12-3 or TRBV12-4 and TRBJ1-1, with D unresolved. The CDR3 sequence is 14 residues long. Trimming took 3 bases from V and 1 from J, leaving 9 bases between them. CDR3 DNA: TGTGCCAGCAGTTTGTCCGGTTGGAACACTGAAGCTTTCTTT. Protein: CASSLSGWNTEAFF.

The chain uses TRBV24-1 and TRBJ2-2; D remains unclear. The CDR3 length is 14 residues. The V end lost 7 bases, the J end lost 0 bases, and 8 bases lay between the germline ends. Germline CDR1 and CDR2: KGHDR and SFDVKD. The CDR3 bases are TGTGCCACCAGCGCACCGACGAACACCGGGGAGCTGTTTTTT. It translates to CATSAPTNTGELFF.

The V and J genes are TRBV6-1 and TRBJ2-7; a possible D gene is TRBD1 (6 bases). The length of the CDR3 is 15 residues. Germline loops: CDR1 MNHNS, CDR2 SASEGT. Between the trimmed V and J ends, which lost 7 bases and 1 base, there was a span of 17 bases. The CDR3 DNA sequence: TGTGCCAGCACCTCAGGGGACACCTCTTCCTACGAGCAGTACTTC. Protein: CASTSGDTSSYEQYF.

The chain couples TRBV28 to TRBJ1-5; D gene ambiguous. In germline, CDR1 is MDHEN, CDR2 SYDVKM. The CDR3 is made up of 15 amino acids. Trimming removed 5 bases from V and 0 bases from J, with 11 bases in between. CDR3 sequence: CASSVTGYSNQPQHF. Here the CDR3 DNA reads TGTGCCAGCAGTGTGACGGGATATAGCAATCAGCCCCAGCATTTT.